This T cell receptor (beta chain) was sequenced for a study of blood T cells in healthy people across ages. General study points: With age, beta diversity per million T cells declined roughly linearly, significantly by 40.

This clonotype was seen only a few times. Its antigen is unknown. This CDR3 region has 15 residues. Trimming took 5 bases from V and 3 from J, leaving 15 bases between them. Primers used in a second PCR of about 6 to 11 cycles were a sample-barcoded 5' primer and a J-beta primer mix. Each cDNA molecule was tagged by a template-switch adaptor with 12 random nucleotides. TCRdb recomputed calls from the 5' RACE reads with MiXCR, one row per CDR3 protein. The repertoire has around 1,500,000 distinct CDR3 sequences, around two fifths of them found once; the top ten carry roughly 7.7%. The sequence derives from a woman aged 18-29 years in good health. This rearrangement joins TRBV12-3 or TRBV12-4 to TRBJ2-3; maybe TRBD2 (6 bases). The material sequenced was blood. Here the CDR3 reads CASSLPREMTDTQYF. In nucleotides, the CDR3 is TGTGCCAGCAGTCTCCCACGGGAGATGACAGATACGCAGTATTTT.